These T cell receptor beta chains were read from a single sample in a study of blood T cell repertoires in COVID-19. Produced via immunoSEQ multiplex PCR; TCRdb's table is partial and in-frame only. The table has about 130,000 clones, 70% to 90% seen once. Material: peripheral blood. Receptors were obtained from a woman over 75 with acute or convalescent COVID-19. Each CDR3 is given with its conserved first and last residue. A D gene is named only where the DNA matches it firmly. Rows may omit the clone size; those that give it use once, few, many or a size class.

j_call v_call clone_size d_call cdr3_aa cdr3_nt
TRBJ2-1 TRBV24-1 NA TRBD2 CATSDTLADSYNEQFF TGTGCCACCAGTGACACCCTAGCGGACTCCTACAATGAGCAGTTCTTC
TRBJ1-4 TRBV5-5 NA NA CASSSRGGTNEKLFF TGTGCCAGCAGCTCCCGGGGGGGAACTAATGAAAAACTGTTTTTT
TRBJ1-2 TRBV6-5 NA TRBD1 CAIAEGATNYGYTF TGTGCCATAGCTGAGGGGGCAACAAACTATGGCTACACCTTC
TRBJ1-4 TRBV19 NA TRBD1 CASHSDRGQGRLFF TGTGCCAGCCACTCGGACAGGGGGCAGGGGAGACTGTTTTTT
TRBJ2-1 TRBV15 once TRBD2 CATSRVRLAGENEQFF TGTGCCACCAGCAGGGTCCGACTAGCGGGCGAGAATGAGCAGTTCTTC
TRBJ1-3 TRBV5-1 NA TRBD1 CASSPGTGFGNTIYF TGCGCCAGCAGCCCCGGGACAGGGTTTGGAAACACCATATATTTT
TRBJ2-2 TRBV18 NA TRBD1 CASSPSGTGLNTGELFF TGTGCCAGCTCACCATCAGGGACAGGCCTGAACACCGGGGAGCTGTTTTTT
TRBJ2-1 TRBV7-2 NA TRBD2 CASGTRGFNEQFF TGTGCCTCCGGGACTAGAGGTTTCAATGAGCAGTTCTTC
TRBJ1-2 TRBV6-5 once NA CASSYSGGTLGYTF TGTGCCAGCAGTTACTCCGGCGGGACGTTGGGCTACACCTTC
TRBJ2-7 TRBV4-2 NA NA CASSSQRIGYSGYEQYF TGTGCCAGCAGCTCACAAAGAATAGGCTACTCAGGCTACGAGCAGTACTTC
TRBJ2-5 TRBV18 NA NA CASSPNQETQYF TGTGCCAGCTCACCTAACCAAGAGACCCAGTACTTC
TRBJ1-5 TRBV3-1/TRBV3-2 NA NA CASSQGGVSNSNQPQHF TGTGCCAGCAGCCAAGGCGGGGTTTCGAATAGCAATCAGCCCCAGCATTTT
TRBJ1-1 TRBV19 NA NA CASSTRGGRTEAFF TGTGCCAGTAGTACGAGAGGGGGACGGACTGAAGCTTTCTTT
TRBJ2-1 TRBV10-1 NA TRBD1 CASSEDREINEQFF TGCGCCAGCAGTGAGGACAGGGAGATCAATGAGCAGTTCTTC
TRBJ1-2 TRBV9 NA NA CASSLSSGSGYGYTF TGTGCCAGCAGCCTGAGTAGCGGGAGTGGCTATGGCTACACCTTC
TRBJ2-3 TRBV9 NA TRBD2 CASSVRGGVSTDTQYF TGTGCCAGCAGCGTACGGGGGGGCGTCTCCACAGATACGCAGTATTTT
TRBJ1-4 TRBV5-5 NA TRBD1 CASSSPGQADEKLFF TGTGCCAGCAGCTCGCCAGGACAGGCCGATGAAAAACTGTTTTTT
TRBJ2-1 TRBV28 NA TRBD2 CASSSSSGGSSYNEQFF TGTGCCAGCAGTTCGTCTAGCGGGGGGAGCTCCTACAATGAGCAGTTCTTC
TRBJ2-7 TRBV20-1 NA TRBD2 CSASLLAGGEQYF TGCAGTGCTAGTCTGCTAGCGGGAGGCGAGCAGTACTTC
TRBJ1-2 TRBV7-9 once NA CASSLDRGGGYTF TGTGCCAGCAGCTTAGATCGCGGGGGTGGCTACACCTTC
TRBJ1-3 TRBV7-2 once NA CASSLVAAAGNTIYF TGTGCCAGCAGCTTAGTCGCAGCGGCTGGAAACACCATATATTTT
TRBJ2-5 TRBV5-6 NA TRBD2 CASSLSRGSEETQYF TGTGCCAGCAGCTTGTCGCGCGGGAGTGAAGAGACCCAGTACTTC
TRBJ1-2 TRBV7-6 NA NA CASSSGGTGYTF TGTGCCAGCAGCTCGGGGGGAACAGGCTACACCTTC
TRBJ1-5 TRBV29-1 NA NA CSVGTRNQPQHF TGCAGCGTTGGTACACGCAATCAGCCCCAGCATTTT
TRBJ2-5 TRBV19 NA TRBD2 CASGETSGSLETQYF TGTGCCAGTGGGGAGACTAGCGGGAGTTTGGAGACCCAGTACTTC